This T cell receptor (beta chain) comes out of a study of blood T cell repertoires in COVID-19 (dated by TCRdb to about 2020). For context, the study as a whole: The collaborator samples originated in the United States, Italy and Spain and spanned the acute and convalescent phases of COVID-19. The prospective study material was composed of cDNA or gDNA derived from T cells, B-cell-depleted T cells, or PBMCs. The dataset comprised deeply sampled blood TCRbeta repertoires from subjects exposed to, actively infected with, or recovered from COVID-19. The repertoires were released in a freely available public database meant as a resource for research on the immune response to SARS-CoV-2. The samples were drawn from the first 160 participants of the ongoing ImmuneRACE study and from 1,254 subjects provided by 6 global collaborators. The sample metadata nearly always contained a de-identified subject ID, COVID-19 status, age in years and sex. Where available, HLA class I and class II types were obtained from metadata supplied by the sample provider rather than from assay-based typing.

Per the germline V gene, SNHLY is the CDR1 and FYNNEI is the CDR2. Trimming costs V 5 bases and J 0 bases, and their ends lie 4 bases apart. The CDR3 spans 12 residues, from the cysteine through the phenylalanine. The only DNA kept is the CDR3, 36 bases in frame from the first base. The count of this clone is one. Its recognized antigen is unknown. Per-base quality was not reported, and no clone a single base away is much larger than it. Each collaborating institution followed its own protocols to collect whole blood in K2EDTA tubes. Collaborator samples were shipped for TCRbeta analysis as frozen whole blood, isolated PBMCs, or DNA extracted from either sample type. Points the paper makes about the study in general: Clinical and demographic metadata were provided uncurated, with the amount varying by source and participant.

The immunoSEQ Assay, a bias-controlled multiplex PCR, was used to amplify TCRbeta CDR3 regions from genomic DNA. From the authors' description of their analysis: Within the assay, amplification of reference gene primers was used to estimate how many nucleated cells each sample contained. To quantify the absolute abundance of each unique TCRbeta CDR3 rearrangement, sequence reads were collapsed and filtered. Productive Simpson clonality was computed per sample as the square root of Simpson's diversity index over productive rearrangements. TCRdb mirrors the immuneACCESS table, restricted to in-frame sequences. Some clones are absent from its copies; in checked studies, under half trace to an unresolved V gene, and the reason for the others is unknown. V and J calls and clone size are as listed in that table; D and trimming were resolved from the DNA. For this sample the table gives 300,000 to 450,000 clones, of which around 84% were detected only once. More than 3% of the sample is in the top ten clones.

The material sequenced was peripheral blood. The sequence was collected from a woman aged 18-30 years with acute or convalescent COVID-19. The chain joins TRBV2 to TRBJ2-5; the D gene identity is not certain. The DNA sequence is as follows: TGTGCCAGCAGTTTCTACCAAGAGACCCAGTACTTC. This gives the protein CASSFYQETQYF.